Listed here are 22 T cell receptor beta chains from one sample, sequenced in a study of radiotherapy plus CTLA-4 blockade in lung cancer. Sequencing used immunoSEQ multiplex PCR; TCRdb keeps in-frame clones, though not all of them. The sample lists roughly 75,000 clones, under 80% occurring once. The starting material was peripheral blood, obtained from a patient treated with radiotherapy plus ipilimumab. Receptor source: a human donor with non-small cell lung cancer whose response to radiotherapy plus ipilimumab could not be evaluated. Some clones in this sample may be carry-over from other donors' samples.

The chain recombines TRBV28 with TRBJ2-1; 9 nucleotides align to TRBD1. Per the germline V gene, CDR1 is MDHEN and CDR2 is SYDVKM. V trimming: 4 bases; J trimming: 0 bases; junction bases outside the gene matches: 13. The CDR3 totals 19 residues. This CDR3 reads CASSSAGTGRSSSYNEQFF. The CDR3 nucleotides are TGTGCCAGCAGTTCAGCCGGGACAGGGAGGTCAAGCTCCTACAATGAGCAGTTCTTC.

The chain recombines TRBV4-2 with TRBJ2-2; a possible D gene is TRBD2 (5 bases). CDR3 size: 14 residues. The V and J ends lost 4 bases and 6 bases respectively, with 12 bases between them. From germline, CDR1 is LGHNA and CDR2 YNFKEQ. CDR3 loop: CASSRWTGAGELFF. The CDR3 bases are TGTGCCAGCAGCCGCTGGACTGGAGCCGGGGAGCTGTTTTTT.

The chain has TRBV7-9 and TRBJ1-5; 7 nucleotides agree with TRBD1. V shed 5 bases, J shed 9 bases, and the junction held 10 bases outside the gene matches. The germline gives CDR1 SEHNR, CDR2 FQNEAQ (reference sequence). This CDR3 contains 14 residues. CDR3 DNA: TGTGCCAGCAGCGACGGGACAGCCCTTGGGCCCCAGCATTTT. Its protein product is CASSDGTALGPQHF.

The chain joins TRBV27 to TRBJ2-3, with TRBD2 matching over 14 bases. Trimming cost V 3 bases and J 1 base; bases outside gene matches: 3. In germline, CDR1 is MNHEY, CDR2 SMNVEV (reference sequence). CDR3 length: 17 residues. The CDR3 DNA reads TGTGCCAGCAGTTTTTGGACTAGCGGGGGGCGCACAGATACGCAGTATTTT. Translation: CASSFWTSGGRTDTQYF.

V is TRBV27 and J is TRBJ2-2; D remains ambiguous. CDR3 size: 12 residues. With 5 bases removed from V and 3 bases from J, the gap between germline ends came to 4 bases. Germline V gene data show CDR1 as MNHEY and CDR2 as SMNVEV (reference sequence). The CDR3 spells CASSPYTGELFF. In DNA, the CDR3 is TGTGCCAGCAGTCCCTACACCGGGGAGCTGTTTTTT.

By share of the sample, this clone is medium-sized. The chain combines TRBV30 with TRBJ2-3; possible D gene TRBD2, 7 bases. CDR3 length equals 13 residues. Germline V gene data show CDR1 as GTSNPN and CDR2 as SVGIG (reference sequence). Trimming removed 1 base at V and 4 bases at J, with 9 bases between. This CDR3 is CAWSGGGPDTQYF. The CDR3 coding sequence is TGTGCCTGGAGTGGGGGGGGGCCAGATACGCAGTATTTT.

V gene TRBV6-5 combines with J gene TRBJ2-3, with D possibly matching TRBD1 (7 bases). V gave up 2 bases and J gave up 2 bases, with 11 bases separating them. The CDR3 runs to 15 residues. CDR1 and CDR2 from the germline V gene are MNHEY and SVGAGI. CDR3 nucleotides: TGTGCCAGCAGTTACCGGGGGACAGCCACAGATACGCAGTATTTT. Protein sequence: CASSYRGTATDTQYF.

This sequence joins TRBV11-1 and TRBJ1-2, with D perhaps TRBD1 (6 bases). The CDR3 runs 15 residues. Germline-derived CDR1 and CDR2 are SGHAT and FQDESV (reference sequence). Trimming pared 2 bases from V and 2 bases from J, leaving 12 bases between. The CDR3 spells CASSLPAGTNYGYTF. In nucleotides, the CDR3 is TGTGCCAGCAGCTTACCCGCAGGGACAAACTATGGCTACACCTTC.

CDR3 in amino acids: CASSELRQGNQPQHF. DNA for the CDR3: TGTGCCAGCAGTGAACTACGACAGGGCAATCAGCCCCAGCATTTT. V is TRBV2 and J is TRBJ1-5, with a weak D call TRBD1 (6 bases). The CDR3 has 15 amino acids. Trimming took off 2 bases at V and 2 bases at J, with 10 bases between the two ends. Germline CDR1 reads SNHLY; CDR2 reads FYNNEI.

This chain joins TRBV5-1 and TRBJ1-3, with D perhaps TRBD1 (6 bases). V was trimmed by 0 bases and J by 2 bases, leaving 9 bases between them. The CDR3 runs 15 residues. The germline V gene encodes CDR1 SGHRS and CDR2 YFSETQ. The CDR3 nucleotides are TGCGCCAGCAGCTTGGGTGACAGGCCTGGAAACACCATATATTTT. This translates into CASSLGDRPGNTIYF.

This clone was observed a handful of times. The V and J genes are TRBV18 and TRBJ1-2; D gene uncertain. Germline CDR1 reads KGHSH; CDR2 reads LQKENI. The CDR3 spans 13 residues. The V gene lost 3 bases and the J gene lost 3 bases, with 8 bases spanning the gap. CDR3 sequence reads: CASSPITDYGYTF. In DNA, the CDR3 is TGTGCCAGCTCACCGATAACGGACTATGGCTACACCTTC.

V gene TRBV9 combines with J gene TRBJ1-3, with D perhaps matching TRBD1 (6 bases). CDR1 SGDLS and CDR2 YYNGEE come from the germline V gene. Between the trimmed V and J ends, which lost 4 bases and 4 bases, there was a span of 21 bases. There are 17 residues in the CDR3. The CDR3, as DNA: TGTGCCAGCAGCTTGACCCCCCTACAGGGCTCGGGAAACACCATATATTTT. Its protein is CASSLTPLQGSGNTIYF.

In its sample, this clone was seen a few times. The sample holds other DNA sequences that translate to the same CDR3. The chain employs TRBV7-9 and TRBJ2-1, with 11 nucleotides matching TRBD2. Losses at the gene ends were 3 bases for V and 2 bases for J; bases not matched to a gene: 0. Germline V lookup: CDR1 SEHNR, CDR2 FQNEAQ (reference sequence). This CDR3 is built from 15 residues. CDR3 nucleotides: TGTGCCAGCAGCTTTAGCGGGGGGGCCTACAATGAGCAGTTCTTC. This translates into CASSFSGGAYNEQFF.

V usage is TRBV5-4 and J usage is TRBJ2-3, with D possibly TRBD2 on 6 matching bases. V gave up 2 bases and J gave up 0 bases, with 7 bases separating them. CDR1 SGHNT and CDR2 YYREEE come from the germline V gene (reference sequence). CDR3 length: 14 residues. The CDR3 protein is CASSFAGSTDTQYF. The CDR3 coding sequence is TGTGCCAGCAGCTTCGCGGGGAGCACAGATACGCAGTATTTT.

The chain is built from TRBV2 and TRBJ1-1; no clear D. V lost 6 bases and J lost 2, with 13 bases in between. Germline V gives CDR1 SNHLY, CDR2 FYNNEI. This CDR3 has 14 amino acids. The CDR3 is CASRVGGSNTEAFF. The CDR3 DNA reads as TGTGCCAGCAGAGTCGGAGGGAGTAACACTGAAGCTTTCTTT.

The chain has TRBV18 and TRBJ1-1; D is possibly TRBD1 (5 bases). Trimming left V 5 bases short and J 1 base short, with 20 bases between. There are 17 residues in the CDR3. Germline V gene data show CDR1 as KGHSH and CDR2 as LQKENI. For the CDR3, the DNA is TGTGCCAGCTCAGCCCGGCAGGGAGGACCTGAGAACACTGAAGCTTTCTTT. This gives the protein CASSARQGGPENTEAFF.

This clone has more than one count but fewer than ten. This chain uses TRBV11-1 with TRBJ2-5, with a possible D match to TRBD1 (5 bases). V was pared by 1 base and J by 3 bases, with 6 bases between. Per germline, CDR1 SGHAT and CDR2 FQDESV (reference sequence). This CDR3 is built from 13 residues. The CDR3 spells CASSLVTEETQYF. DNA of the CDR3: TGTGCCAGCAGCTTAGTGACAGAAGAGACCCAGTACTTC. Drawing the rest from reference TRBV11-1 and TRBJ2-5, the complete variable domain is EAEVAQSPRYKITEKSQAVAFWCDPISGHATLYWYRQILGQGPELLVQFQDESVVDDSQLPKDRFSAERLKGVDSTLKIQPAELGDSAMYLCASSLVTEETQYFGPGTRLLVL.

The V and J genes are TRBV5-6 and TRBJ1-5; 7 positions match TRBD1. J lost 5 bases, V lost 2 bases, and 4 bases had no gene match. The CDR3 covers 14 residues. Per germline, CDR1 SGHDT and CDR2 YYEEEE. The CDR3 coding sequence is TGTGCCAGCAGCTTCCAGGGGGAACATCAGCCCCAGCATTTT. Translation gives CASSFQGEHQPQHF.

This chain connects TRBV10-3 to TRBJ1-1, with D perhaps TRBD1 (6 bases). The germline V and J ends were trimmed by 4 bases and 0 bases, with 9 bases remaining between them. The CDR3 consists of 14 residues. Germline CDR1 reads ENHRY; CDR2 reads SYGVKD. CDR3 amino acids: CAISAGGMNTEAFF. The CDR3 DNA reads as TGTGCCATCAGTGCTGGGGGCATGAACACTGAAGCTTTCTTT.

This clone appeared once. This rearrangement joins TRBV15 to TRBJ2-3; 12 bases are shared with TRBD2. Germline CDR1 LNHNV, CDR2 YYDKDF (reference sequence). Germline trimming cut 0 bases from V and 7 bases from J; bases unmatched to any gene: 5. The length of the CDR3 is 16 residues. This CDR3 reads CATSRERLAGVNTQYF. CDR3 sequence (DNA): TGTGCCACCAGCAGAGAACGACTAGCGGGGGTAAATACGCAGTATTTT.

The rearrangement uses TRBV7-2 and TRBJ1-1; D unresolved. This CDR3 is built from 15 residues. Trimming cost V 0 bases and J 0 bases, with 8 bases left between them. Germline V gene sequence: CDR1 SGHTA, CDR2 FQGNSA. CDR3 sequence: CASSLAPGMNTEAFF. The CDR3 DNA reads TGTGCCAGCAGCTTAGCCCCGGGTATGAACACTGAAGCTTTCTTT.

The V and J genes are TRBV28 and TRBJ2-7, with a possible D match to TRBD2 (7 bases). The CDR3 length is 13 residues. With 5 bases removed from V and 0 bases from J, the gap between germline ends came to 8 bases. CDR1 and CDR2 (germline): MDHEN, SYDVKM. CDR3: CASSRGASYEQYF. The DNA of the CDR3 is TGTGCCAGCAGTCGGGGGGCCTCCTACGAGCAGTACTTC.